These 9 T cell receptor beta chains were sequenced from one sample in a study of shared clonotypes between healthy human individuals. The protocol was immunoSEQ multiplex PCR, while the TCRdb copy is restricted to in-frame clones and leaves out a portion. The data show about 600,000 clones, more than 95% seen once. The sequenced sample was naive CD4+ T cells sorted from blood. Subset defined: CD45RA+ positively selected. Source of these receptors: a woman aged 25 to 39 in good health.

The chain is built from TRBV6-4 and TRBJ2-3; D perhaps matches TRBD1 (5 bases). Between the trimmed V and J ends, which lost 2 bases and 2 bases, there was a span of 8 bases. There are 14 residues in the CDR3. The V gene's germline CDR1 is MRHNA and CDR2 SNTAGT. DNA for the CDR3: TGTGCCAGCAGTGACAGACAGAACACAGATACGCAGTATTTT. This gives the protein CASSDRQNTDTQYF.

This clone was counted once. This rearrangement joins TRBV4-2 to TRBJ2-4, with TRBD2 identical over 8 bases. V gave up 0 bases and J gave up 1 base; unmatched junction bases: 11. CDR1 is LGHNA and CDR2 is YNFKEQ in the germline V gene. The CDR3 contains 19 residues. The CDR3 reads CASSQEGEGAGVAKNIQYF. The DNA for the CDR3 is TGTGCCAGCAGCCAAGAGGGCGAAGGAGCGGGAGTTGCCAAAAACATTCAGTACTTC.

This chain joins TRBV28 and TRBJ1-3; maybe TRBD1 (6 bases). CDR1 is MDHEN and CDR2 is SYDVKM in the germline V gene. The CDR3 has 14 residues. Trimming removed 5 bases from V and 8 bases from J, with 16 bases in between. DNA for the CDR3: TGTGCCAGCAGTACCGGGACAACTTCTTACACCATATATTTT. It specifies CASSTGTTSYTIYF. Supplemented by reference TRBV28 and TRBJ1-3, the full variable domain reads DVKVTQSSRYLVKRTGEKVFLECVQDMDHENMFWYRQDPGLGLRLIYFSYDVKMKEKGDIPEGYSVSREKKERFSLILESASTNQTSMYLCASSTGTTSYTIYFGEGSWLTVV.

This clone was observed a single time. This chain joins TRBV19 and TRBJ1-1, with D possibly TRBD1 on 5 matching bases. The germline CDR1 and CDR2 sequences are LNHDA and SQIVND (reference sequence). V lost 5 bases and J 4 bases, leaving 17 bases between the germline ends. CDR3 length: 15 amino acids. For the CDR3, the DNA is TGTGCCAGTAGTGCAACAGGAATGGGACGCACTGAAGCTTTCTTT. As protein: CASSATGMGRTEAFF.

The chain couples TRBV11-2 to TRBJ2-2, with unresolved D. The CDR3 is 13 amino acids. V lost 0 bases to trimming and J lost 8 bases, with 7 bases between them. From germline, CDR1 is SGHAT and CDR2 FQNNGV. DNA for the CDR3: TGTGCCAGCAGCTTAGATCGTATGGGGGAGCTGTTTTTT. Translated, it gives CASSLDRMGELFF.

The chain combines TRBV29-1 with TRBJ2-3, with 7 bases aligning to TRBD1. Trimming at V came to 0 bases and at J to 5 bases, leaving 8 bases not matched to a gene. The CDR3 runs to 15 residues. The germline V gene has CDR1 SQVTM and CDR2 ANQGSEA. This CDR3 reads CSVEDRGGVGDTQYF. As DNA, the CDR3 is TGCAGCGTTGAAGATCGAGGGGGCGTGGGAGATACGCAGTATTTT.

The chain's CDR3 is CASSIGDRDQETQYF. The CDR3 nucleotides read TGTGCCAGTAGTATAGGCGACAGGGATCAAGAGACCCAGTACTTC. The chain links TRBV19 to TRBJ2-5; TRBD1 matches at 7 bases. V was clipped by 1 base and J by 2 bases; unmatched bases: 4. Germline CDR1 is LNHDA and CDR2 is SQIVND (reference sequence). The CDR3 sequence is 15 residues long.

This chain joins TRBV10-1 and TRBJ2-1; D is uncertain. Trimming took off 0 bases at V and 0 bases at J, with 6 bases between the two ends. The germline V gene encodes CDR1 WNHNN and CDR2 SYGVQD (reference sequence). CDR3 length equals 15 residues. The CDR3 loop is CASSESYSSYNEQFF. CDR3 DNA: TGCGCCAGCAGTGAGTCATATAGCTCCTACAATGAGCAGTTCTTC.

CDR3: CASSLAQPFSGNTIYF. The CDR3 DNA follows: TGCGCCAGCAGCTTGGCACAACCTTTCTCTGGAAACACCATATATTTT. The chain joins TRBV5-1 to TRBJ1-3; D unclear. CDR1 is SGHRS, CDR2 YFSETQ, per germline. Trimming cost V 0 bases and J 0 bases, with 10 bases left between them. The CDR3 runs 16 residues.